These 26 T cell receptor beta chains were all obtained from the same sample, sequenced in a study of regulatory T cells in long-lasting Graves disease. Through Arm-PCR of CDR3 regions and iRepertoire HTBI primers, TCR beta libraries were built. One entry per CDR3 protein results from TCRdb running MiXCR on the multiplex PCR reads. The table lists 200,000 to 250,000 distinct CDR3 sequences, 18% of them singletons. Time point specified: newly diagnosed GD, antithyroid drugs for less than 3 months. TCR sequences were obtained from RNA taken from PBMCs. Sample: peripheral blood mononuclear cells (PBMCs), taken at new diagnosis, from a patient treated with antithyroid drugs. The receptors were sampled from a female donor with Graves disease.

This clonotype showed up many times. The V gene is TRBV12-3 or TRBV12-4, the J gene TRBJ1-1; D uncertain. CDR3 length: 16 amino acids. V was pared by 5 bases and J by 4 bases, with 20 bases between. CDR3 sequence (DNA): TGTGCCAGCAGTCCCCCCTTTAGTGGACGGGGCACTGAAGCTTTCTTT. Translated: CASSPPFSGRGTEAFF.

The table lists this clonotype with many counts. V gene TRBV6-2 or TRBV6-3 combines with J gene TRBJ2-7; D is unclear. This CDR3 comprises 12 residues. Germline-derived CDR1 and CDR2 are MNHEY and SVGEGT. V dropped 8 bases and J dropped 0 bases, with 8 bases sitting between them. The CDR3 sequence: CASWGNSYEQYF. CDR3 sequence (DNA): TGTGCCAGCTGGGGTAACTCCTACGAGCAGTACTTC.

This clonotype has at least ten counts. V is TRBV12-3 or TRBV12-4 and J is TRBJ1-5; 11 bases agree with TRBD1. The CDR3 is 16 residues long. The ends lost 6 bases at V and 7 bases at J; junction bases unmatched: 11. The DNA for the CDR3 is TGTGCCAGCAGCCCATGGGGACAGGGGGGTAGGCAGCCCCAGCATTTT. This encodes CASSPWGQGGRQPQHF.

This clonotype was picked up many times. The chain joins TRBV19 to TRBJ1-5; TRBD1 might be the D (5 bases). The CDR3 length is 15 residues. Trimming took off 7 bases at V and 6 bases at J, with 19 bases between the two ends. Per germline, CDR1 LNHDA and CDR2 SQIVND (reference sequence). This CDR3 reads CASTGRGSRGQPQHF. CDR3 nucleotide sequence: TGTGCCAGTACCGGGCGGGGGAGTCGGGGTCAGCCCCAGCATTTT.

The chain joins TRBV4-1 to TRBJ2-7; 7 bases match TRBD1. V was pared by 7 bases and J by 2 bases, with 14 bases of the junction left unmatched. The CDR3 runs 16 residues. Germline loops: CDR1 MGHRA, CDR2 YSYEKL. CDR3 nucleotide sequence: TGCGCCAGCAACCGCGATCCGACAGGGAAAGCCTACGAGCAGTACTTC. It encodes CASNRDPTGKAYEQYF.

This chain connects TRBV20-1 to TRBJ2-2; 11 bases align to TRBD1. V was clipped by 6 bases and J by 6 bases; unmatched bases: 12. CDR1 and CDR2 (germline): DFQATT, SNEGSKA (reference sequence). The CDR3 runs to 16 residues. CDR3 protein: CSAPRTGGFGAGELFF. The CDR3 bases are TGCAGTGCCCCTAGGACAGGGGGCTTTGGCGCCGGGGAGCTGTTTTTT.

This clonotype occurred a few times. A much larger clone lies a single base off, so this may be a read error. V gene TRBV6-1 combines with J gene TRBJ2-1, with 7 bases aligning to TRBD2. CDR1 MNHNS and CDR2 SASEGT come from the germline V gene. The CDR3 totals 16 residues. CDR3 bases: TGTGCCAGCAGCCCTAAGACTAGCTCATCCTACAAGGAGCAGTTCTTC. It encodes CASSPKTSSSYKEQFF.

This clonotype has more than one count but fewer than ten. This chain connects TRBV20-1 to TRBJ1-1; a possible D gene is TRBD1 (5 bases). CDR1 is DFQATT and CDR2 is SNEGSKA in the germline V gene (reference sequence). Trimming removed 5 bases at V and 0 bases at J, with 10 bases between. There are 13 residues in the CDR3. The CDR3 here is CSAQTDLNTEAFF. The CDR3 DNA follows: TGCAGTGCTCAGACAGATTTGAACACTGAAGCTTTCTTT.

This clonotype was detected many times. The gene calls are TRBV7-9 and TRBJ2-3; 9 nucleotides align to TRBD2. Germline lookup yields CDR1 SEHNR and CDR2 FQNEAQ (reference sequence). Trimming cost V 4 bases and J 5 bases; bases outside gene matches: 7. The CDR3 is 15 amino acids. The DNA for the CDR3 is TGTGCCAGCAGCTGGTTAGCGGGAGATCTAGATACGCAGTATTTT. Translating gives CASSWLAGDLDTQYF.

This clonotype was picked up many times. This chain joins TRBV6-1 and TRBJ1-4; no definite D call. V lost 1 base and J lost 14, with 17 bases in between. Germline V gene lookup returns CDR1 MNHNS and CDR2 SASEGT. The CDR3 has 14 residues. The CDR3 is CASSEVIAPDPLFF. For the CDR3, the DNA is TGTGCCAGCAGTGAAGTTATAGCGCCAGACCCCCTGTTTTTT.

This clonotype was observed at least ten times. The chain carries TRBV12-3 or TRBV12-4 and TRBJ2-1, with 16 positions matching TRBD2. Trimming removed 8 bases from V and 0 bases from J; junction bases left unmatched: 25. The CDR3 loop spans 24 amino acids. DNA of the CDR3: TGTGCCAGCCCCGGGACTAGCGGGAGGGCCGAAACGATTGGGGGGCTAAGCTCCTACAATGAGCAGTTCTTC. Protein sequence: CASPGTSGRAETIGGLSSYNEQFF.

This clonotype was observed many times. The rearrangement uses TRBV7-2 and TRBJ2-3; 9 bases line up with TRBD2. Germline CDR1 SGHTA, CDR2 FQGNSA. This CDR3 comprises 14 residues. Trimming took 5 bases from V and 4 from J; bases not matched to a gene: 4. The CDR3: CASSISGSADTQYF. The CDR3, as DNA: TGTGCCAGCAGCATTAGCGGGAGTGCAGATACGCAGTATTTT.

The rearrangement joins TRBV6-2 or TRBV6-3 to TRBJ2-7, with 11 bases matching TRBD2. CDR1 is MNHEY, CDR2 SVGEGT, per germline. V shed 2 bases, J shed 3 bases, and the junction held 3 bases outside the gene matches. The CDR3 is 15 residues long. The CDR3: CASSYIAGGRYEQYF. The CDR3 DNA follows: TGTGCCAGCAGTTACATAGCGGGAGGGCGCTACGAGCAGTACTTC.

This clonotype was seen many times. J is TRBJ2-6 and V is TRBV28; D unresolved. Trimming cost V 6 bases and J 4 bases, with 16 bases left between them. This CDR3 is built from 16 residues. Germline loops: CDR1 MDHEN, CDR2 SYDVKM. CDR3 region: CASSRPWGSGANVLTF. DNA for the CDR3: TGTGCCAGCAGCCGGCCGTGGGGATCCGGGGCCAACGTCCTGACTTTC.

CDR3 nucleotide sequence: TGTGCCAGCAGCCGCGGGGGTTTGAACTATGGCTACACCTTC. Protein product: CASSRGGLNYGYTF. V and J are TRBV7-2 and TRBJ1-2; a weak D match, TRBD1 (5 bases). V was cut by 5 bases and J by 2 bases, with 12 bases left in between. CDR1 and CDR2 (germline): SGHTA, FQGNSA. CDR3 size: 14 residues.

In its sample, this clonotype was seen many times. The rearrangement links TRBV4-2 to TRBJ2-5, with 8 bases matching TRBD1. The CDR3 is 17 residues long. Trimming took 4 bases from V and 4 from J; bases not matched to a gene: 14. Germline V gives CDR1 LGHNA, CDR2 YNFKEQ. In DNA form, the CDR3 reads TGTGCCAGCAGCCCACAAGGGGGTGACAGGGGAGGAGAGACCCAGTACTTC. Amino acids: CASSPQGGDRGGETQYF.

The sample holds many counts of this clonotype. The V gene is TRBV27, the J gene TRBJ1-4; D might be TRBD1 (5 bases). The V end was cut by 5 bases, the J end by 5 bases, with 15 bases between. The CDR3 is 15 residues long. Per the germline V gene, CDR1 is MNHEY and CDR2 is SMNVEV (reference sequence). The CDR3 reads CASSAMGRRNEKLFF. DNA for the CDR3: TGTGCCAGCAGTGCAATGGGACGGAGGAATGAAAAACTGTTTTTT. The variable domain in full, with the rest retrieved from reference TRBV27 and TRBJ1-4, is EAQVTQNPRYLITVTGKKLTVTCSQNMNHEYMSWYRQDPGLGLRQIYYSMNVEVTDKGDVPEGYKVSRKEKRNFPLILESPSPNQTSLYFCASSAMGRRNEKLFFGSGTQLSVL.

This clonotype showed up many times. V and J are TRBV11-2 and TRBJ2-5; possible D gene TRBD2, 5 bases. This CDR3 has 14 residues. Germline V gene data show CDR1 as SGHAT and CDR2 as FQNNGV. With 0 bases removed from V and 6 bases from J, the gap between germline ends came to 11 bases. In nucleotides, the CDR3 is TGTGCCAGCAGCTTAGACCGAACGGGGAAGACCCAGTACTTC. Residues: CASSLDRTGKTQYF.

This clonotype has only a few counts. A much larger clone sits a single nucleotide away, making a read error possible. The V gene is TRBV13, the J gene TRBJ2-7, with unresolved D. In germline, CDR1 is PRHDT, CDR2 FYEKMQ (reference sequence). Deletions cut 8 bases from V and 3 bases from J, with 17 bases between. The CDR3 length is 14 residues. CDR3 sequence reads: CASGRRSLHYEQYF. The CDR3 DNA follows: TGTGCCAGCGGCCGACGGTCCCTTCACTACGAGCAGTACTTC.

This clonotype was seen at least ten times. The chain is built from TRBV6-1 and TRBJ1-5; perhaps TRBD1 as D (6 bases). Germline CDR1 is MNHNS and CDR2 is SASEGT. Trimming stripped 11 bases from V and 0 bases from J, with 17 bases between. The CDR3 length is 15 residues. CDR3 DNA: TGTGCCGCCGGCGGAGGGGGTAGTAGCAATCAGCCCCAGCATTTT. Translation: CAAGGGGSSNQPQHF.

The sample holds many counts of this clonotype. The chain carries TRBV30 and TRBJ2-3; tentatively, D is TRBD1 (5 bases). CDR1 and CDR2 (germline): GTSNPN, SVGIG (reference sequence). V was clipped by 3 bases and J by 7 bases, with 17 bases between them. This CDR3 region has 14 residues. CDR3: CAWRRGHPGNTQYF. The DNA of the CDR3 is TGTGCCTGGAGAAGGGGCCACCCGGGCAATACGCAGTATTTT.

Many counts were recorded for this clonotype. This chain links TRBV28 with TRBJ1-2; possible D gene TRBD1, 5 bases. CDR1 and CDR2 from the germline V gene are MDHEN and SYDVKM. This CDR3 has 15 residues. Trimming took 7 bases from V and 4 from J, leaving 19 bases between them. CDR3 amino acids: CASTLLRQGGYGYTF. The CDR3 DNA sequence: TGTGCCAGCACCCTCCTACGGCAGGGCGGCTATGGCTACACCTTC.

This clonotype was seen repeatedly, ten times or more. The genes are TRBV6-5 and TRBJ1-5; 8 nucleotides line up with TRBD1. The J segment lost 2 bases and the V segment lost 0 bases, leaving 3 bases of the junction unmatched. The germline V gene encodes CDR1 MNHEY and CDR2 SVGAGI. The CDR3 length is 16 residues. The CDR3 nucleotides read TGTGCCAGCAGTTACTCGACAGGGGCGGGCAATCAGCCCCAGCATTTT. Translating gives CASSYSTGAGNQPQHF.

This clonotype came up many times. CDR3 bases: TGTGCCAGCAGTTTATCGTTTCCGGGCGGGAGGATGGGCATTCAGTACTTC. It codes for CASSLSFPGGRMGIQYF. The V gene is TRBV27, the J gene TRBJ2-4; the match to TRBD2 covers 8 bases. The V segment lost 0 bases and the J segment 9 bases; nucleotides outside the gene matches: 13. There are 17 residues in the CDR3. CDR1 is MNHEY and CDR2 is SMNVEV in the germline V gene (reference sequence).

This clonotype was picked up a small number of times. The CDR3 DNA sequence: TGTGCCAGCAGGACACAGGGGAAAACCTACGAGCAGTACTTC. Translated, it gives CASRTQGKTYEQYF. The genes are TRBV5-5 and TRBJ2-7, with 7 bases aligning to TRBD1. CDR3 length: 14 amino acids. CDR1 and CDR2 (germline): SGHKS, YYEKEE (reference sequence). With V trimmed by 5 bases and J by 2 bases, 7 bases remained unmatched.

This clonotype was seen more than once but under ten times. J is TRBJ2-3 and V is TRBV27; 8 positions match TRBD2. Germline CDR1 reads MNHEY; CDR2 reads SMNVEV (reference sequence). V was clipped by 4 bases and J by 0 bases; unmatched bases: 15. The CDR3 is 19 residues long. The chain's CDR3 is CASSYITGASGLSTDTQYF. As DNA, the CDR3 is TGTGCCAGCAGTTACATAACCGGGGCTAGCGGGCTTAGCACAGATACGCAGTATTTT.